Presented here are 21 T cell receptor beta chains from one specimen sequenced in a study of cytomegalovirus exposure and HLA in healthy donors listed by TCRdb under 2017. The method was the immunoSEQ multiplex PCR assay. The multiplex PCR relied on a mix of 60 forward primers for TCR Vbeta segments and 13 reverse primers for TCR Jbeta segments. In TCRdb, the immuneACCESS table is reduced to in-frame sequences with V and J assigned. These tables do not hold every clone; where another copy was compared, an unresolved V gene accounts for under half, and the others remain unexplained. The table for this sample lists fewer than 150,000 clones; about 82% of them were counted only once. Over 2% of the sample is in the top ten clones. The sample comprised PBMCs. These receptors came from a man aged 25-45 years in good health and CMV-seronegative.

The chain employs TRBV19 and TRBJ2-6, with a possible D match to TRBD2 (6 bases). This CDR3 contains 15 residues. V lost 6 bases and J 2 bases, leaving 11 bases between the germline ends. Germline V gene data show CDR1 as LNHDA and CDR2 as SQIVND (reference sequence). The CDR3 region has the DNA TGTGCCAGTAGCAAAGGAGGGGCTGGGGCCAACGTCCTGACTTTC. Amino acids: CASSKGGAGANVLTF. Combining the CDR3 with reference TRBV19 and TRBJ2-6 gives the whole variable domain DGGITQSPKYLFRKEGQNVTLSCEQNLNHDAMYWYRQDPGQGLRLIYYSQIVNDFQKGDIAEGYSVSREKKESFPLTVTSAQKNPTAFYLCASSKGGAGANVLTFGAGSRLTVL.

The chain carries TRBV5-6 and TRBJ1-1; 11 bases are a match to TRBD1. J was trimmed by 6 bases and V by 5 bases; bases with no gene match: 15. The CDR3 length is 17 residues. CDR1 SGHDT and CDR2 YYEEEE come from the germline V gene. For the CDR3, the DNA is TGTGCCAGCAGTACTCCGGGACAGGGGGTCCGCGAGGCTGAAGCTTTCTTT. Translated, it gives CASSTPGQGVREAEAFF.

The chain couples TRBV6-6 to TRBJ1-1; no clear D. This CDR3 comprises 15 residues. CDR1 and CDR2 from the germline V gene are MNHNY and SVGAGI (reference sequence). V was clipped by 2 bases and J by 4 bases, with 14 bases between them. CDR3 coding DNA: TGTGCCAGCAGTTACACCCCCCCCCGGAGCACTGAAGCTTTCTTT. Protein product: CASSYTPPRSTEAFF.

Written as DNA, the CDR3 is TGTGCCAGCAAAGGAGGGCCCGGCGAGCAGTACTTC. Translated, it gives CASKGGPGEQYF. J is TRBJ2-7 and V is TRBV28; TRBD2 is a possible D gene (6 bases). V gave up 7 bases and J gave up 6 bases, with 13 bases separating them. This CDR3 contains 12 residues. Germline V gene sequence: CDR1 MDHEN, CDR2 SYDVKM.

The chain has TRBV2 and TRBJ2-1; maybe TRBD2 (5 bases). This CDR3 is 14 amino acids long. The V gene's germline CDR1 is SNHLY and CDR2 FYNNEI. V lost 0 bases and J 9 bases, leaving 12 bases between the germline ends. The CDR3 DNA is TGTGCCAGCAGTGAAGCGCGAGGGCTAGGTGAGCAGTTCTTC. This translates into CASSEARGLGEQFF.

This chain connects TRBV7-2 to TRBJ1-5; the D is unclear. This CDR3 is built from 14 residues. The germline V and J ends were trimmed by 4 bases and 6 bases, with 13 bases remaining between them. CDR1 SGHTA and CDR2 FQGNSA come from the germline V gene. The CDR3 region is CASSSVRFGQPQHF. DNA for the CDR3: TGTGCCAGCAGCTCAGTGAGGTTTGGTCAGCCCCAGCATTTT.

The chain links TRBV2 to TRBJ1-2, with D tentatively TRBD1 (6 bases). The CDR3 runs 12 residues. From germline, CDR1 is SNHLY and CDR2 FYNNEI. V lost 5 bases and J 8 bases, leaving 12 bases between the germline ends. The CDR3 is CASSRPGEGYTF. The CDR3, as DNA: TGTGCCAGCAGTAGGCCAGGGGAAGGCTACACCTTC.

The chain combines TRBV5-1 with TRBJ2-7; a possible D gene is TRBD2 (5 bases). CDR1 is SGHRS, CDR2 YFSETQ, per germline. With 4 bases removed from V and 3 bases from J, the gap between germline ends came to 23 bases. This CDR3 has 17 residues. The chain's CDR3 is CASSPAFGVPSDYEQYF. The CDR3 DNA sequence: TGCGCCAGCAGCCCGGCTTTCGGGGTTCCCAGTGACTACGAGCAGTACTTC.

The J gene is TRBJ2-1, the V gene TRBV10-1; 8 bases match TRBD2. In germline, CDR1 is WNHNN, CDR2 SYGVQD (reference sequence). With 6 bases clipped from V and 6 bases from J, the junction kept 10 bases outside the gene matches. The CDR3 spans 15 residues. The CDR3 protein is CASSPGGGIANEQFF. The CDR3 region has the DNA TGCGCCAGCAGCCCCGGGGGGGGAATTGCCAATGAGCAGTTCTTC.

The genes are TRBV30 and TRBJ2-7; TRBD2 matches 10 bases. There are 14 residues in the CDR3. Germline lookup yields CDR1 GTSNPN and CDR2 SVGIG (reference sequence). V dropped 4 bases and J dropped 5; count of bases not matched to a gene: 8. The CDR3 is CAWKPAGGRNEQYF. The DNA of the CDR3 is TGTGCCTGGAAGCCAGCGGGAGGGCGGAACGAGCAGTACTTC.

The chain couples TRBV15 to TRBJ1-5; TRBD1 matches at 9 bases. The CDR3 has 17 amino acids. Germline loops: CDR1 LNHNV, CDR2 YYDKDF (reference sequence). Losses at the gene ends were 1 base for V and 1 base for J; bases not matched to a gene: 5. CDR3 nucleotides: TGTGCCACCAGCAGAGGGGGACAGGGAATGAGCAATCAGCCCCAGCATTTT. This gives the protein CATSRGGQGMSNQPQHF.

This rearrangement joins TRBV7-9 to TRBJ2-2; D perhaps matches TRBD1 (6 bases). This CDR3 is 13 amino acids long. The germline CDR1 and CDR2 sequences are SEHNR and FQNEAQ (reference sequence). Trimming stripped 4 bases from V and 5 bases from J, with 8 bases between. The CDR3 region has the DNA TGTGCCAGCAGCTCCGGACAGACCGGGGAGCTGTTTTTT. It yields the protein CASSSGQTGELFF.

The table lists this clone with a count of one. The chain has TRBV7-7 and TRBJ2-3; 9 positions agree with TRBD1. The V gene's germline CDR1 is SSHAT and CDR2 FNYEAQ (reference sequence). After removal of 1 base from V and 4 bases from J, the junction contained 3 bases not matched to a gene. The length of the CDR3 is 15 residues. The CDR3 DNA sequence: TGTGCCAGCAGCTTAGGGACAGGGGCCGCAGATACGCAGTATTTT. This sequence encodes CASSLGTGAADTQYF.

This chain connects TRBV2 to TRBJ2-5; 9 bases are shared with TRBD1. The V and J ends lost 3 bases and 2 bases, in that order; junction bases with no gene match: 4. Germline-derived CDR1 and CDR2 are SNHLY and FYNNEI. This CDR3 comprises 15 residues. The CDR3 spells CASSDSDRGQETQYF. The CDR3 bases are TGTGCCAGCAGTGACTCGGACAGGGGACAAGAGACCCAGTACTTC.

This chain connects TRBV14 to TRBJ2-3; perhaps TRBD2 as D (5 bases). The CDR3 extends over 13 amino acids. Trimming took 0 bases from V and 6 from J, leaving 7 bases between them. Germline CDR1 and CDR2: SGHDN and FVKESK. This CDR3 is CASSQDRRDTQYF. CDR3 DNA: TGTGCCAGCAGCCAAGATAGGAGGGATACGCAGTATTTT.

This clone showed up just a few times. J is TRBJ2-7 and V is TRBV5-6, with a possible D match to TRBD2 (6 bases). Germline V lookup: CDR1 SGHDT, CDR2 YYEEEE. The V end was cut by 0 bases, the J end by 6 bases, with 13 bases between. The CDR3 length is 14 residues. The DNA for the CDR3 is TGTGCCAGCAGCTTGGACAGCGGGCAACGCGAGCAGTACTTC. Translating gives CASSLDSGQREQYF. The variable domain in full, with the rest retrieved from reference TRBV5-6 and TRBJ2-7, is DAGVTQSPTHLIKTRGQQVTLRCSPKSGHDTVSWYQQALGQGPQFIFQYYEEEERQRGNFPDRFSGHQFPNYSSELNVNALLLGDSALYLCASSLDSGQREQYFGPGTRLTVT.

To note about this clone: At one boundary the junction diverges from the germline segment, which might be a read error. The chain recombines TRBV7-9 with TRBJ2-7; unclear D gene. The CDR3 loop spans 12 amino acids. The germline gives CDR1 SEHNR, CDR2 FQNEAQ (reference sequence). The CDR3 DNA is TGTTCCAGCAGCCCCCGTGCGCACGAGCAGTACTTC. It encodes CSSSPRAHEQYF. Variable domain in full (rest from reference TRBV7-9 and TRBJ2-7): DTGVSQNPRHKITKRGQNVTFRCDPISEHNRLYWYRQTLGQGPEFLTYFQNEAQLEKSRLLSDRFSAERPKGSFSTLEIQRTEQGDSAMYLCSSSPRAHEQYFGPGTRLTVT.

This clone has only one observation. The chain uses TRBV20-1 and TRBJ2-1; D remains ambiguous. The CDR3 has 11 residues. Germline CDR1 is DFQATT and CDR2 is SNEGSKA (reference sequence). V lost 2 bases and J lost 5, with 4 bases in between. DNA of the CDR3: TGCAGTGCTAGACCAAACAATGAGCAGTTCTTC. Amino acids: CSARPNNEQFF.

This clone appeared a single time. This chain uses TRBV4-1 with TRBJ1-3, with 8 bases identical to TRBD1. The CDR3 consists of 17 residues. Germline trimming cut 4 bases from V and 0 bases from J; bases unmatched to any gene: 8. Germline V gene lookup returns CDR1 MGHRA and CDR2 YSYEKL. The CDR3 loop is CASSPRPGQDSGNTIYF. The CDR3 DNA follows: TGCGCCAGCAGCCCCAGACCGGGACAGGACTCTGGAAACACCATATATTTT.

This chain joins TRBV5-1 and TRBJ1-1; D perhaps matches TRBD1 (6 bases). Trimming cost V 3 bases and J 0 bases, with 12 bases left between them. This CDR3 comprises 15 residues. Per germline, CDR1 SGHRS and CDR2 YFSETQ. CDR3 DNA: TGCGCCAGCAGCTCCTCGGCAGGGGTGAACACTGAAGCTTTCTTT. Translated: CASSSSAGVNTEAFF.

The rearrangement joins TRBV28 to TRBJ2-7, with 9 bases aligning to TRBD2. CDR3 size: 15 residues. V trimming: 7 bases; J trimming: 4 bases; junction bases outside the gene matches: 11. Germline assignment: CDR1 MDHEN and CDR2 SYDVKM. As DNA, the CDR3 is TGTGCCAGCACGATCGGAGGCGGGAGGGCGTACGAGCAGTACTTC. Translating gives CASTIGGGRAYEQYF.